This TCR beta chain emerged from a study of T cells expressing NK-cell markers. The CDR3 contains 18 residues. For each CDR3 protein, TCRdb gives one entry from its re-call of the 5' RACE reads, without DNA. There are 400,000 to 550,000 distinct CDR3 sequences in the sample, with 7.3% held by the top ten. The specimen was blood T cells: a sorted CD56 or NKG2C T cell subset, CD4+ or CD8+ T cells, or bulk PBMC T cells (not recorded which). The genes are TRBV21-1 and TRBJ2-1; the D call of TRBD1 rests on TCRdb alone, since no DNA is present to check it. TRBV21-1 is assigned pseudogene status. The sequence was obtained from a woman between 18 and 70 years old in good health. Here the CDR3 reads CAVTQPPLGPHERDEQFF.